The clone carrying this TCR beta chain was seen only a few times. What it recognizes is unknown. This record belongs to a study of a mutant IDH1 vaccine in newly diagnosed glioma. Trimming pared 0 bases from V and 4 bases from J, leaving 9 bases between. From germline, CDR1 is MNHNY and CDR2 SVGAGI (reference sequence). CDR3 length: 14 residues. Described time point: week 11, during vaccination. Each dose delivered 300 ug of mutant IDH1 20-mer peptide subcutaneously with imiquimod. Donors had new IDH1-mutant astrocytomas of WHO grade 3 or 4 (ATRX-lost). The data were produced by immunoSEQ multiplex PCR, yet TCRdb's version contains in-frame clones alone and is incomplete. The table shows under 150,000 clones, with 85% to 90% occurring only once.

The sequence came from a woman in her forties or fifties with glioma. V gene TRBV6-6 combines with J gene TRBJ1-1; D remains unclear. Sequencing used PBMCs, obtained from a glioma patient whose treatment included an IDH1 peptide vaccine. This CDR3 reads CASSYSIGSTEAFF. CDR3 bases: TGTGCCAGCAGTTACTCGATAGGGTCCACTGAAGCTTTCTTT.